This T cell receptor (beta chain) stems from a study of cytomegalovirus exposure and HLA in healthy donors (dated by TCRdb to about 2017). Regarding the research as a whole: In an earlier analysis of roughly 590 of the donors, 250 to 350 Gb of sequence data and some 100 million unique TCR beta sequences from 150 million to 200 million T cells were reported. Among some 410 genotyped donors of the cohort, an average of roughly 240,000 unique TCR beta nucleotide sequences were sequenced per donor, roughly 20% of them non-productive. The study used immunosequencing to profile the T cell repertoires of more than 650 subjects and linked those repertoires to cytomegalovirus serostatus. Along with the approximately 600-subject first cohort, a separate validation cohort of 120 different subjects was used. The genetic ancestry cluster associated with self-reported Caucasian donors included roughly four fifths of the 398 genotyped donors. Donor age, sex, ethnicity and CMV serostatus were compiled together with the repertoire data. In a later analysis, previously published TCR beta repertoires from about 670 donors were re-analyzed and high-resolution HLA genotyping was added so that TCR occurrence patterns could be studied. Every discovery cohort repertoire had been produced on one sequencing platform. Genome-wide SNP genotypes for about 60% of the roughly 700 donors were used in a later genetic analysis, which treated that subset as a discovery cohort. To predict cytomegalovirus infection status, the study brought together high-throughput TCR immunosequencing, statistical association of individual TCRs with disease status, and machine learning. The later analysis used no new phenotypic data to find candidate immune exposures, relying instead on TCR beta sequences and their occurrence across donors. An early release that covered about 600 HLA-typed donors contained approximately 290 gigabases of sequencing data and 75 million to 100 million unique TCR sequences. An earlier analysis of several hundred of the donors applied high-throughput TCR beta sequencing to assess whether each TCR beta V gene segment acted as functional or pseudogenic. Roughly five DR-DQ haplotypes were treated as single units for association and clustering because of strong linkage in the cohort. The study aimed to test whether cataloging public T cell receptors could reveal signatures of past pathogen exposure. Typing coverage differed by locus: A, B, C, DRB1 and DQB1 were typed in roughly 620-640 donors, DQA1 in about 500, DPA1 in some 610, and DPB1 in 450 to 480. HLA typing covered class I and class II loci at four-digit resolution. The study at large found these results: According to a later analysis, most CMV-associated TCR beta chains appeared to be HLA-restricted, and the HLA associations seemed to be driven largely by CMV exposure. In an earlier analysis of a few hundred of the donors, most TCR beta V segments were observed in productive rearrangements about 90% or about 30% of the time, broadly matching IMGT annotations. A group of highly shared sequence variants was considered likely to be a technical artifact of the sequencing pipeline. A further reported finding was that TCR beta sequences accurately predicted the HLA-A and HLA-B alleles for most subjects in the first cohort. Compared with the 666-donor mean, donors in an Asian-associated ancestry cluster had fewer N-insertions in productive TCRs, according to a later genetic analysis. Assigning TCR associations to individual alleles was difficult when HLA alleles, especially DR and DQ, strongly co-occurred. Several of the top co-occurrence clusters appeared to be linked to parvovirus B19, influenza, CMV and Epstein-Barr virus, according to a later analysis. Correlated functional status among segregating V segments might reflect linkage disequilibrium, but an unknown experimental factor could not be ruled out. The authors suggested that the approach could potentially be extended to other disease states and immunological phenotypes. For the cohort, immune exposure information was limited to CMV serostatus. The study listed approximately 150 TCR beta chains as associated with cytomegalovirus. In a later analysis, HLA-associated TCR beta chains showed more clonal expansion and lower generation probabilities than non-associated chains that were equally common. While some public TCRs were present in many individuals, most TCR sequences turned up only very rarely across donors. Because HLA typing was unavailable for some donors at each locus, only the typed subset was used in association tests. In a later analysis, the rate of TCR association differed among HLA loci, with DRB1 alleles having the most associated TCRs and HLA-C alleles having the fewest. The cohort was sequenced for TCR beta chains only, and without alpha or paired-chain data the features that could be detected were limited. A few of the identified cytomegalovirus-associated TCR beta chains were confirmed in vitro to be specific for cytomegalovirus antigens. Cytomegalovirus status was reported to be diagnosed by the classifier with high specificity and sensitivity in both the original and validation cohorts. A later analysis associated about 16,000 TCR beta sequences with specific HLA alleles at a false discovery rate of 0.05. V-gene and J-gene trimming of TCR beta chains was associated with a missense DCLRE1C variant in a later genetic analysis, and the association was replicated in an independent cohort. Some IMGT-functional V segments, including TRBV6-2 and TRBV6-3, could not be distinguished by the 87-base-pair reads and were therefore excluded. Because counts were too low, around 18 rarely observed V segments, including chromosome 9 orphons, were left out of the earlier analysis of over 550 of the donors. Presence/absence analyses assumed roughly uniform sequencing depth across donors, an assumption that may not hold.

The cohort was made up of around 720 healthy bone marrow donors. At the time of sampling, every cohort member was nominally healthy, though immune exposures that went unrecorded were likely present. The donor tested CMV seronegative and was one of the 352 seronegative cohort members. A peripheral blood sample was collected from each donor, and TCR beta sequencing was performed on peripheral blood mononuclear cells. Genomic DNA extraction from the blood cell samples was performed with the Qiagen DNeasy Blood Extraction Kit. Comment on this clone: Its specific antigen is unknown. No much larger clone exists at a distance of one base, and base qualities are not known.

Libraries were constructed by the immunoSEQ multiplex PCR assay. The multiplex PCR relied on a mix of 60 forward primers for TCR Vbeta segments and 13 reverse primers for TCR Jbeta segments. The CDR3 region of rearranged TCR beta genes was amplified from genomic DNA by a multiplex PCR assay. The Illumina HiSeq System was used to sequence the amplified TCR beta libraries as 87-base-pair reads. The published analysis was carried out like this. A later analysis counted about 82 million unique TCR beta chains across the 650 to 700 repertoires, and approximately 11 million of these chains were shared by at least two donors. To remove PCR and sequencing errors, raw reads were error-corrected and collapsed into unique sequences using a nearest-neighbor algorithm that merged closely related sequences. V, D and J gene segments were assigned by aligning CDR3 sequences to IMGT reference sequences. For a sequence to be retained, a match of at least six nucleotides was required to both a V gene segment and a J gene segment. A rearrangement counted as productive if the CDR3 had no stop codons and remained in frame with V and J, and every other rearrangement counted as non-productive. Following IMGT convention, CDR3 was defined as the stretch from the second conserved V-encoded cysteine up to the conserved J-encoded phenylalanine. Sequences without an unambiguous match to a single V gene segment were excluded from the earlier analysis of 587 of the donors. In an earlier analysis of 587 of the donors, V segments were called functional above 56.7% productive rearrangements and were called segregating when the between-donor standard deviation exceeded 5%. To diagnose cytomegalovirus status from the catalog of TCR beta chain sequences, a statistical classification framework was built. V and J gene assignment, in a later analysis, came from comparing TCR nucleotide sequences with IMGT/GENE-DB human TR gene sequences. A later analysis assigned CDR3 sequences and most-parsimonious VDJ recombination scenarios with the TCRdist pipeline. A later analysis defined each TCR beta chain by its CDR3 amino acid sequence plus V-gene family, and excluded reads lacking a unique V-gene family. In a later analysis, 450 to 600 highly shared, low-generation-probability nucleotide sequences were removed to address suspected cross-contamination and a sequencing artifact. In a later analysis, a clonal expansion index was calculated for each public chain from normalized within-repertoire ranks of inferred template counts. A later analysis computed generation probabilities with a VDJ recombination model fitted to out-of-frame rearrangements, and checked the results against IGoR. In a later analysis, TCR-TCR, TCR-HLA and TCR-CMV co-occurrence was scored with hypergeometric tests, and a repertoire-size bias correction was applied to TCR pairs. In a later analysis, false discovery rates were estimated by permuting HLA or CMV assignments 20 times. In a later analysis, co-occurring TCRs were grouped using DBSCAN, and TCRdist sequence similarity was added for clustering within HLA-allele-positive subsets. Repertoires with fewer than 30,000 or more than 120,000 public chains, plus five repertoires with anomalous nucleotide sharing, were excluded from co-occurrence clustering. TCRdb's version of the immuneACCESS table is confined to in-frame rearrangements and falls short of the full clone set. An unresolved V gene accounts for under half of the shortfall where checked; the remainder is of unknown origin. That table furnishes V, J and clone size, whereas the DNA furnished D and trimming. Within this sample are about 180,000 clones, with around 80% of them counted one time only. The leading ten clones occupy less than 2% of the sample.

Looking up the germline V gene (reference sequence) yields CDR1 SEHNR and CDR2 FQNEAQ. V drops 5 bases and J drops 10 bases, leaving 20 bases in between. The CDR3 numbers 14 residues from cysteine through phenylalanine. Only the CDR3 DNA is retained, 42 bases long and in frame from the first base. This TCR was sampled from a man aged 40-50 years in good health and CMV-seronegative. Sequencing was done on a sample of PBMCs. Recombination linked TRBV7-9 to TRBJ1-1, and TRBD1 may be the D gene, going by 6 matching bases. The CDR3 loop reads CASSKDSAPSSAFF. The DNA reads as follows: TGTGCCAGCAGCAAGGACAGTGCCCCCTCCTCAGCTTTCTTT.